The 6 T cell receptor beta chains below come from one sample, sequenced in a study of T cell responses to AZD1222 COVID-19 vaccine. Produced via immunoSEQ multiplex PCR; TCRdb's table is partial and in-frame only. The sample has roughly 250,000 clones; 85% to 95% are singletons. Source: peripheral blood, taken on day 0 of AZD1222 vaccination. Every receptor here comes from an adult in good health.

The chain is built from TRBV30 and TRBJ1-2, with no clear D. CDR1 GTSNPN and CDR2 SVGIG come from the germline V gene (reference sequence). Between the trimmed V and J ends, which lost 0 bases and 8 bases, there was a span of 13 bases. CDR3 size: 13 residues. The CDR3 sequence is CAWSVMISGGYTF. In DNA form, the CDR3 reads TGTGCCTGGAGTGTAATGATCTCTGGGGGCTACACCTTC.

The V gene is TRBV4-2, the J gene TRBJ1-1; D is unclear. The CDR3 length is 16 residues. V was pared by 0 bases and J by 0 bases, with 11 bases between. Germline values: CDR1 LGHNA, CDR2 YNFKEQ. Here the CDR3 DNA reads TGTGCCAGCAGCCAAGATACCCGGACCTTGAACACTGAAGCTTTCTTT. It codes for CASSQDTRTLNTEAFF.

The gene calls are TRBV18 and TRBJ2-1; 9 positions match TRBD2. The CDR3 is 16 residues long. V dropped 0 bases and J dropped 7; count of bases not matched to a gene: 7. From germline, CDR1 is KGHSH and CDR2 LQKENI. The CDR3 region is CASSPPASGGLNEQFF. The CDR3 DNA reads TGTGCCAGCTCACCACCAGCGAGCGGGGGGTTGAATGAGCAGTTCTTC. Drawing the rest from reference TRBV18 and TRBJ2-1, the complete variable domain is NAGVMQNPRHLVRRRGQEARLRCSPMKGHSHVYWYRQLPEEGLKFMVYLQKENIIDESGMPKERFSAEFPKEGPSILRIQQVVRGDSAAYFCASSPPASGGLNEQFFGPGTRLTVL.

This chain connects TRBV7-2 to TRBJ2-1; TRBD2 aligns across 10 bases. J lost 7 bases, V lost 2 bases, and 5 bases had no gene match. The CDR3 totals 15 residues. Per germline, CDR1 SGHTA and CDR2 FQGNSA. In nucleotides, the CDR3 is TGTGCCAGCAGCTTACTAGCGGGAGAAGGGAATGAGCAGTTCTTC. Residues: CASSLLAGEGNEQFF.

The V and J genes are TRBV18 and TRBJ1-1; D call uncertain. Germline CDR1 KGHSH, CDR2 LQKENI. V gave up 3 bases and J gave up 5 bases, with 13 bases separating them. There are 14 residues in the CDR3. The CDR3 bases are TGTGCCAGCTCACCCTCGACGGGATGGACTGAAGCTTTCTTT. Translation gives CASSPSTGWTEAFF.

The chain carries TRBV7-2 and TRBJ1-4; 10 positions agree with TRBD1. The CDR3 contains 16 residues. Looked up from germline, CDR1 is SGHTA and CDR2 is FQGNSA. J gave up 3 bases and V 5 bases, and 6 bases lay outside the gene matches. The CDR3 region has the DNA TGTGCCAGCAGCCCCGGACAGGGGGAGGCTAATGAAAAACTGTTTTTT. Amino acid sequence: CASSPGQGEANEKLFF.